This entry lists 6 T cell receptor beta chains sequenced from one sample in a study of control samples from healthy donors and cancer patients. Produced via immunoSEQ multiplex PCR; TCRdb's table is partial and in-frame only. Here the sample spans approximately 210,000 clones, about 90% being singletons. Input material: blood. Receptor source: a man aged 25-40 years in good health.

The CDR3 sequence: CASTQTGASYQPQHF. Here the CDR3 DNA reads TGTGCCAGCACCCAGACAGGGGCCTCCTATCAGCCCCAGCATTTT. The rearrangement links TRBV6-6 to TRBJ1-5; the match to TRBD1 covers 8 bases. There are 15 residues in the CDR3. Germline CDR1 is MNHNY and CDR2 is SVGAGI (reference sequence). The J segment lost 5 bases and the V segment lost 7 bases, leaving 10 bases of the junction unmatched.

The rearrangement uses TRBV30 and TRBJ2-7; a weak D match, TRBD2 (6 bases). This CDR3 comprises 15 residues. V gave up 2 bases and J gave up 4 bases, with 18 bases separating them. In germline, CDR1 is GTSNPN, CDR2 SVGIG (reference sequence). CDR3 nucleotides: TGTGCCTGGAGTAACGGGGGAAAAGGATTTTACGAGCAGTACTTC. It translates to CAWSNGGKGFYEQYF.

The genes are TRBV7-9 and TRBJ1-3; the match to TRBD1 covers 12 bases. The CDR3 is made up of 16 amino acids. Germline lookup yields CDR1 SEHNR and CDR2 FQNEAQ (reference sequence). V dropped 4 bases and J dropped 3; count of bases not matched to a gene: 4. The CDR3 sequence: CASSSGQGAGGNTIYF. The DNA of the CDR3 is TGTGCCAGCAGCTCGGGACAGGGGGCGGGTGGAAACACCATATATTTT.

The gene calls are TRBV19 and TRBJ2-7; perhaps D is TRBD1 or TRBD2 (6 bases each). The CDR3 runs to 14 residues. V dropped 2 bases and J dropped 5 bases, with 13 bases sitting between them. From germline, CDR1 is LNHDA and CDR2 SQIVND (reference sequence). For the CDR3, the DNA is TGTGCCAGTAGTATATTGGCCGGGGGCAACGAGCAGTACTTC. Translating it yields CASSILAGGNEQYF.

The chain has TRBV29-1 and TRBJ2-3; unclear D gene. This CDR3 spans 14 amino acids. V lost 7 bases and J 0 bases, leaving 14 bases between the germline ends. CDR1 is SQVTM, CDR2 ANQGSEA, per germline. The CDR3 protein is CSADRWPSTDTQYF. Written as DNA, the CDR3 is TGCAGCGCTGATAGATGGCCTAGCACAGATACGCAGTATTTT.

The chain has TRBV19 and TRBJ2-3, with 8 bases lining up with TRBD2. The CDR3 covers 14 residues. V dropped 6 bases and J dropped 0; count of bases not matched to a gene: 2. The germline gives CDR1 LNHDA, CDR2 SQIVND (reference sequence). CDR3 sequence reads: CASRRTSSTDTQYF. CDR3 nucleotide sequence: TGTGCCAGTAGGAGGACTAGCAGCACAGATACGCAGTATTTT.